The 17 T cell receptor beta chains below all came from one sample that was sequenced in a study of T cell responses to AZD1222 COVID-19 vaccine. Repertoires were generated with immunoSEQ multiplex PCR, while TCRdb's copy carries only in-frame clones and drops some. The table includes 200,000 or so clones, more than 75% detected once. Specimen: peripheral blood, collected on day 0 of MenACWY control vaccination. The receptors stem from an adult in good health.

CDR3 coding DNA: TGTGCCAGCATTTTACAGGCTCTGAATTCACCCCTCCACTTT. It is translated as CASILQALNSPLHF. The chain carries TRBV2 and TRBJ1-6; TRBD1 might be the D (5 bases). The ends were cut back, 7 bases at V and 7 bases at J, with 14 bases in the middle. The CDR3 runs to 14 residues. Germline V gene lookup returns CDR1 SNHLY and CDR2 FYNNEI.

This chain joins TRBV19 and TRBJ1-5; 7 bases match TRBD1. V shed 4 bases and J 5 bases; nucleotides not matched to a gene: 5. The CDR3 consists of 14 residues. The V gene's germline CDR1 is LNHDA and CDR2 SQIVND (reference sequence). CDR3 DNA: TGTGCCAGTAGTACCGGACAGGTTTATCAGCCCCAGCATTTT. Amino acids: CASSTGQVYQPQHF. Full variable domain (remainder filled in from reference TRBV19 and TRBJ1-5): DGGITQSPKYLFRKEGQNVTLSCEQNLNHDAMYWYRQDPGQGLRLIYYSQIVNDFQKGDIAEGYSVSREKKESFPLTVTSAQKNPTAFYLCASSTGQVYQPQHFGDGTRLSIL.

The gene calls are TRBV14 and TRBJ1-1, with D maybe TRBD1 (5 bases). This CDR3 contains 15 residues. CDR1 is SGHDN, CDR2 FVKESK, per germline. V gave up 4 bases and J gave up 1 base, with 13 bases separating them. CDR3 DNA: TGTGCCAGCAGCCGTACCAGGGATGGGAACACTGAAGCTTTCTTT. It encodes CASSRTRDGNTEAFF.

CDR3 amino acids: CSARLGDSNNYGYTF. The CDR3 nucleotides read TGCAGCGCCCGACTCGGGGACAGCAATAACTATGGCTACACCTTC. The chain is built from TRBV29-1 and TRBJ1-2; 7 positions agree with TRBD1. Looked up from germline, CDR1 is SQVTM and CDR2 is ANQGSEA. CDR3 length equals 15 residues. V shed 7 bases, J shed 1 base, and the junction held 12 bases outside the gene matches.

The chain carries TRBV11-2 and TRBJ2-1; D gene unclear. The germline gives CDR1 SGHAT, CDR2 FQNNGV. The CDR3 loop spans 18 amino acids. The ends were cut back, 4 bases at V and 0 bases at J, with 19 bases in the middle. The CDR3 sequence is CASSSLTVTPGSYNEQFF. As DNA, the CDR3 is TGTGCCAGCAGCTCCCTTACAGTCACCCCGGGCTCCTACAATGAGCAGTTCTTC. Variable domain in full (rest from reference TRBV11-2 and TRBJ2-1): EAGVAQSPRYKIIEKRQSVAFWCNPISGHATLYWYQQILGQGPKLLIQFQNNGVVDDSQLPKDRFSAERLKGVDSTLKIQPAKLEDSAVYLCASSSLTVTPGSYNEQFFGPGTRLTVL.

The CDR3 protein is CASSSAYRGNTEAFF. CDR3 coding DNA: TGTGCCAGTAGTTCTGCGTACAGGGGGAACACTGAAGCTTTCTTT. The genes are TRBV19 and TRBJ1-1; 7 nucleotides match TRBD1. Germline loops: CDR1 LNHDA, CDR2 SQIVND (reference sequence). This CDR3 spans 15 amino acids. The junction had 7 bases not matched to a gene; V was cut back by 5 bases and J by 1 base.

The chain is built from TRBV19 and TRBJ2-7; D gene uncertain. Looked up from germline, CDR1 is LNHDA and CDR2 is SQIVND (reference sequence). This CDR3 has 11 amino acids. Between the trimmed V and J ends, which lost 3 bases and 7 bases, there was a span of 7 bases. The CDR3 coding sequence is TGTGCCAGTAGTATGGCTACAGAGCAGTACTTC. This encodes CASSMATEQYF.

This clone was detected a few times. Here the CDR3 DNA reads TGTGCCAGCAGCTGGGGGGACGGACAAAATTCACCCCTCCACTTT. Protein product: CASSWGDGQNSPLHF. The chain recombines TRBV13 with TRBJ1-6, with a weak D call TRBD1 (5 bases). Germline V gene lookup returns CDR1 PRHDT and CDR2 FYEKMQ (reference sequence). The V gene lost 4 bases and the J gene lost 7 bases, with 14 bases spanning the gap. This CDR3 is 15 amino acids long.

This sequence joins TRBV14 and TRBJ2-7; D might be TRBD1 (5 bases). The CDR3 sequence is 14 residues long. Germline assignment: CDR1 SGHDN and CDR2 FVKESK. V was shortened by 4 bases and J by 0 bases, with 10 bases between the two germline ends. DNA for the CDR3: TGTGCCAGCAGCCGTGACAGTAGCTCCTACGAGCAGTACTTC. Amino acids: CASSRDSSSYEQYF.

The chain links TRBV5-1 to TRBJ1-1, with TRBD1 as a possible D gene (5 bases). The V end lost 7 bases, the J end lost 8 bases, and 12 bases lay between the germline ends. This CDR3 spans 11 amino acids. CDR1 SGHRS and CDR2 YFSETQ come from the germline V gene. The CDR3 DNA sequence: TGCGCCAGCTTAGGGGAGGGGGAAGCTTTCTTT. It specifies CASLGEGEAFF.

The chain joins TRBV6-5 to TRBJ1-6, with TRBD1 matching 8 bases. The junction had 4 bases not matched to a gene; V was cut back by 5 bases and J by 7 bases. Germline CDR1 MNHEY, CDR2 SVGAGI. This CDR3 is built from 14 residues. The DNA of the CDR3 is TGTGCCAGCAGTACCCAGGGGGCGAATTCACCCCTCCACTTT. It yields the protein CASSTQGANSPLHF.

The gene calls are TRBV7-3 and TRBJ1-2, with 8 nucleotides matching TRBD1. The CDR3 contains 13 residues. Germline trimming cut 1 base from V and 8 bases from J; bases unmatched to any gene: 3. The germline CDR1 and CDR2 sequences are SGHTA and FQGTGA. CDR3 sequence reads: CASSLSTGGGYTF. The DNA of the CDR3 is TGTGCCAGCAGCTTAAGCACAGGGGGAGGCTACACCTTC.

The V call is TRBV7-2, the J call TRBJ1-4; TRBD1 matches at 9 bases. CDR1 and CDR2 from the germline V gene are SGHTA and FQGNSA. The J segment lost 5 bases and the V segment lost 5 bases, leaving 9 bases of the junction unmatched. The length of the CDR3 is 16 residues. The CDR3 DNA is TGTGCCAGCAGCGCATACGGGACAGGGCCGAATGAAAAACTGTTTTTT. Translated: CASSAYGTGPNEKLFF.

This chain uses TRBV6-5 with TRBJ2-1, with D possibly being TRBD1 (6 bases). CDR1 is MNHEY and CDR2 is SVGAGI in the germline V gene. Between the trimmed V and J ends, which lost 0 bases and 4 bases, there was a span of 13 bases. This CDR3 spans 16 amino acids. In DNA form, the CDR3 reads TGTGCCAGCAGTTACTCGACCGGGACACCTTACAATGAGCAGTTCTTC. Protein: CASSYSTGTPYNEQFF.

V is TRBV19 and J is TRBJ1-4, with D possibly being TRBD1 (5 bases). Germline V CDR1 and CDR2: LNHDA, SQIVND (reference sequence). This CDR3 contains 15 residues. The V end was cut by 6 bases, the J end by 0 bases, with 11 bases between. CDR3 protein: CASRIDRSTNEKLFF. CDR3 nucleotides: TGTGCCAGTAGGATCGACAGATCAACTAATGAAAAACTGTTTTTT.

As concerns this clone: Other nucleotide sequences in the sample specify the same CDR3. This sequence joins TRBV5-6 and TRBJ1-2, with 7 bases aligning to TRBD1. The CDR3 has 13 amino acids. The germline gives CDR1 SGHDT, CDR2 YYEEEE. V was clipped by 5 bases and J by 5 bases; unmatched bases: 6. For the CDR3, the DNA is TGTGCCAGCAGTTTAACAGGGGATTATGGCTACACCTTC. It translates to CASSLTGDYGYTF.

The gene calls are TRBV7-9 and TRBJ2-7; D remains ambiguous. CDR3 size: 12 residues. The germline V gene has CDR1 SEHNR and CDR2 FQNEAQ (reference sequence). With 0 bases removed from V and 2 bases from J, the gap between germline ends came to 2 bases. CDR3 amino acids: CASSLAPYEQYF. The CDR3 nucleotides are TGTGCCAGCAGCTTAGCGCCCTACGAGCAGTACTTC. Complete variable domain (other parts from reference TRBV7-9 and TRBJ2-7): DTGVSQNPRHKITKRGQNVTFRCDPISEHNRLYWYRQTLGQGPEFLTYFQNEAQLEKSRLLSDRFSAERPKGSFSTLEIQRTEQGDSAMYLCASSLAPYEQYFGPGTRLTVT.